This T cell receptor (beta chain) stems from a study of OX40 agonist ivuxolimab in advanced cancers. Only in-frame clones appear in the TCRdb table, and some are missing; sequencing was by immunoSEQ multiplex PCR. The repertoire has 55,000 to 65,000 clones, about 90% of them found once; the top ten carry just under 0.35%. The trim removed 6 bases at V and 2 bases at J, leaving 6 bases unmatched. Germline CDR1 and CDR2: SGHTA and FQGNSA. This CDR3 is built from 14 residues. The sequencing used CD4+ or CD8+ T cells sorted from blood, collected in a trial of the OX40 agonist ivuxolimab. J is TRBJ1-2 and V is TRBV7-2; TRBD1 matches 7 bases. The sequence was obtained from an adult with an advanced solid tumor such as melanoma, head and neck, liver or kidney cancer. The CDR3 sequence is CASSPPGQNYGYTF. As DNA, the CDR3 is TGTGCCAGCAGTCCCCCGGGACAGAACTATGGCTACACCTTC.